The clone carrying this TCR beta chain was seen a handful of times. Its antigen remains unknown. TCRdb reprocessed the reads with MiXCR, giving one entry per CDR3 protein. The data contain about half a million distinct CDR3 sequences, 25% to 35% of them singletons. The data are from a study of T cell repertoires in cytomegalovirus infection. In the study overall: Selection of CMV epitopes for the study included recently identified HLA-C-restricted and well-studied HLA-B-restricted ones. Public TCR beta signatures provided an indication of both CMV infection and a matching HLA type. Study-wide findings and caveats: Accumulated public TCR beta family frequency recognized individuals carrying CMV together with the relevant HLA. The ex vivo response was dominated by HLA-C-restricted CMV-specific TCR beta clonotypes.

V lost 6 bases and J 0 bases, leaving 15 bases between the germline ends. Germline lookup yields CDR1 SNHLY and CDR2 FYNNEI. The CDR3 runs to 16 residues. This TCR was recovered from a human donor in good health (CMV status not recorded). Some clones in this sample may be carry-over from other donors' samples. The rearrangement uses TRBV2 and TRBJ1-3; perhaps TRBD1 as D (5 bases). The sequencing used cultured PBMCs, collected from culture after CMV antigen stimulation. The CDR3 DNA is TGTGCCAGCAGCCTTAAGGGGACGGCCTCTGGAAACACCATATATTTT. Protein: CASSLKGTASGNTIYF.